These 32 T cell receptor beta chains originate from one sample sequenced in a study of brain T cells in children with intractable seizures (dated by TCRdb to the early 2020s). Preparation of the library involved the immunoSEQ multiplex PCR assay. TCRdb re-hosts the immuneACCESS table, in-frame sequences only. Its copies lack some clones; in the studies checked, an unresolved V gene accounts for under half of them, and the cause for the rest is not known. In all, the sample holds about 40,000 clones, and about nine tenths of those were seen once. The ten most abundant clones make up roughly 6% of the sample. The time point label here, explained by the study, means: resected brain tissue, or blood drawn just prior to surgery. The sample here was peripheral blood, taken at surgery. These receptors came from a girl aged 2 to 9 with tuberous sclerosis and intractable seizures.

CDR3 region: CASSFSAGRENTEAFF. CDR3 nucleotide sequence: TGTGCCAGCAGCTTTTCGGCAGGAAGGGAGAACACTGAAGCTTTCTTT. The chain links TRBV11-2 to TRBJ1-1; D gene uncertain. The germline CDR1 and CDR2 sequences are SGHAT and FQNNGV. The V end was cut by 3 bases, the J end by 1 base, with 15 bases between. This CDR3 comprises 16 residues.

This clone occurred once. The rearrangement links TRBV9 to TRBJ1-4; D remains ambiguous. CDR1 and CDR2 from the germline V gene are SGDLS and YYNGEE. V was clipped by 3 bases and J by 0 bases, with 6 bases between them. This CDR3 has 14 amino acids. In DNA, the CDR3 is TGTGCCAGCAGCGACTCTGCAACTAATGAAAAACTGTTTTTT. It codes for CASSDSATNEKLFF. Together with reference TRBV9 and TRBJ1-4, the CDR3 gives the full variable domain: DSGVTQTPKHLITATGQRVTLRCSPRSGDLSVYWYQQSLDQGLQFLIQYYNGEERAKGNILERFSAQQFPDLHSELNLSSLELGDSALYFCASSDSATNEKLFFGSGTQLSVL.

The chain carries TRBV5-5 and TRBJ1-2; perhaps TRBD1 as D (5 bases). This CDR3 contains 13 residues. Germline assignment: CDR1 SGHKS and CDR2 YYEKEE (reference sequence). Trimming removed 1 base from V and 12 bases from J, with 16 bases in between. In nucleotides, the CDR3 is TGTGCCAGCAGCTTGTGGGGGAAACAGTTGGACACCTTC. This gives the protein CASSLWGKQLDTF.

This chain connects TRBV6-6 to TRBJ2-1, with 7 bases lining up with TRBD1. Germline V CDR1 and CDR2: MNHNY, SVGAGI (reference sequence). The CDR3 is made up of 15 amino acids. Trimming removed 5 bases from V and 1 base from J; junction bases left unmatched: 5. The CDR3: CASSTVDRSYNEQFF. The CDR3 coding sequence is TGTGCCAGCAGTACCGTGGACAGGTCCTACAATGAGCAGTTCTTC.

J is TRBJ1-2 and V is TRBV27; D uncertain. CDR1 MNHEY and CDR2 SMNVEV come from the germline V gene (reference sequence). The V and J ends lost 5 bases and 3 bases respectively, with 13 bases between them. The CDR3 extends over 14 amino acids. The CDR3 sequence is CASSASLRDYGYTF. CDR3 sequence (DNA): TGTGCCAGCAGTGCATCTCTGAGGGACTATGGCTACACCTTC.

This CDR3 reads CATSDLGQGLNTDTQYF. The CDR3 bases are TGTGCCACCAGTGATTTAGGACAGGGCCTAAACACAGATACGCAGTATTTT. The chain uses TRBV24-1 and TRBJ2-3; TRBD1 agrees at 8 bases. In germline, CDR1 is KGHDR, CDR2 SFDVKD. The CDR3 consists of 17 residues. The trim removed 1 base at V and 2 bases at J, leaving 7 bases unmatched.

This sequence joins TRBV10-3 and TRBJ1-1; D is unresolved. Germline V gene data show CDR1 as ENHRY and CDR2 as SYGVKD. The CDR3 totals 11 residues. The ends were cut back, 11 bases at V and 1 base at J, with 8 bases in the middle. The CDR3 sequence is CASGRNTEAFF. For the CDR3, the DNA is TGTGCCTCCGGGAGGAACACTGAAGCTTTCTTT.

The CDR3 sequence is CASSRQGRNTEAFF. The CDR3 nucleotides read TGTGCCAGCAGTCGGCAGGGAAGGAACACTGAAGCTTTCTTT. This chain joins TRBV25-1 and TRBJ1-1, with a tentative D call TRBD1 (5 bases). V lost 5 bases, J lost 1 base, and 11 bases lay in between. The CDR3 totals 14 residues. Germline V CDR1 and CDR2: MGHDK, SYGVNS.

This chain uses TRBV5-1 with TRBJ2-6, with a possible D match to TRBD2 (7 bases). Trimming shortened V by 5 bases and J by 3 bases, and 21 bases separated the two germline ends. Germline V gene lookup returns CDR1 SGHRS and CDR2 YFSETQ. This CDR3 has 18 residues. The CDR3 reads CASSYGRGALDGANVLTF. CDR3 bases: TGCGCCAGCAGTTACGGTCGGGGGGCTCTGGATGGGGCCAACGTCCTGACTTTC.

V and J are TRBV4-1 and TRBJ2-5; D may be TRBD1 or TRBD2 (6 bases each). Germline V CDR1 and CDR2: MGHRA, YSYEKL. The CDR3 runs 13 residues. Trimming pared 4 bases from V and 5 bases from J, leaving 11 bases between. The CDR3 is CASSRGAEETQYF. DNA for the CDR3: TGCGCCAGCAGCCGGGGGGCCGAGGAGACCCAGTACTTC.

The chain combines TRBV3-1 (or the pseudogene TRBV3-2) with TRBJ2-7; 7 nucleotides agree with TRBD1. V shed 3 bases and J 0 bases; nucleotides not matched to a gene: 14. Germline CDR1 LGHDT, CDR2 YNNKEL (reference sequence). CDR3 size: 18 residues. The DNA for the CDR3 is TGTGCCAGCAGCCAGGGTGCCGGGGACAGCTGGAGCTCCTACGAGCAGTACTTC. Amino acids: CASSQGAGDSWSSYEQYF.

V gene TRBV11-1 combines with J gene TRBJ1-4, with a possible D match to TRBD1 (5 bases). The germline V gene encodes CDR1 SGHAT and CDR2 FQDESV (reference sequence). V lost 4 bases and J 15 bases, leaving 12 bases between the germline ends. The CDR3 has 11 residues. The chain's CDR3 is CASSSDEGVFF. The DNA for the CDR3 is TGTGCCAGCAGCTCGGACGAAGGGGTGTTTTTT. Based on the CDR3 plus reference TRBV11-1 and TRBJ1-4, the full variable domain is EAEVAQSPRYKITEKSQAVAFWCDPISGHATLYWYRQILGQGPELLVQFQDESVVDDSQLPKDRFSAERLKGVDSTLKIQPAELGDSAMYLCASSSDEGVFFGSGTQLSVL.

V usage is TRBV2 and J usage is TRBJ1-1; D not certain. V dropped 8 bases and J dropped 6 bases, with 22 bases sitting between them. The CDR3 is 15 amino acids. Per germline, CDR1 SNHLY and CDR2 FYNNEI. The CDR3 bases are TGTGCCAGCGCCCCCCTGGGATTTCGCAACGCTGAAGCTTTCTTT. Translating it yields CASAPLGFRNAEAFF.

The genes are TRBV6-5 and TRBJ2-5; D perhaps matches TRBD1 (6 bases). Trimming left V 10 bases short and J 3 bases short, with 12 bases between. Germline assignment: CDR1 MNHEY and CDR2 SVGAGI. This CDR3 has 12 residues. CDR3 nucleotides: TGTGCCACCTTTCGGACAGAAGAGACCCAGTACTTC. As protein: CATFRTEETQYF.

The CDR3 nucleotides read TGTGCCAGCAGCGTAGAGGCGTCAGGGCGATATGGCTACACCTTC. Protein sequence: CASSVEASGRYGYTF. The genes are TRBV9 and TRBJ1-2; a possible D gene is TRBD1 (5 bases). Trimming shortened V by 0 bases and J by 5 bases, and 14 bases separated the two germline ends. CDR1 is SGDLS and CDR2 is YYNGEE in the germline V gene. This CDR3 is built from 15 residues.

This chain uses TRBV3-1 (or the pseudogene TRBV3-2) with TRBJ2-1; maybe TRBD2 (6 bases). The CDR3 is made up of 15 amino acids. The germline CDR1 and CDR2 sequences are LGHDT and YNNKEL (reference sequence). V was clipped by 0 bases and J by 6 bases, with 12 bases between them. The CDR3 sequence is CASSQDLTRSNEQFF. The CDR3 DNA is TGTGCCAGCAGCCAAGATCTGACTAGGAGCAATGAGCAGTTCTTC.

V usage is TRBV5-8 and J usage is TRBJ1-5, with a possible D match to TRBD1 (6 bases). There are 14 residues in the CDR3. Germline loops: CDR1 SGHTS, CDR2 YDEGEE. V was shortened by 2 bases and J by 6 bases, with 12 bases between the two germline ends. This chain's CDR3 is CASSFFTGSQPQHF. DNA of the CDR3: TGTGCCAGCAGCTTTTTCACAGGGAGTCAGCCCCAGCATTTT.

This rearrangement joins TRBV5-6 to TRBJ2-5; D gene uncertain. The CDR3 consists of 14 residues. CDR1 and CDR2 (germline): SGHDT, YYEEEE. Trimming took off 0 bases at V and 5 bases at J, with 11 bases between the two ends. Here the CDR3 DNA reads TGTGCCAGCAGCTTGGTGGGCTACGGGGAGACCCAGTACTTC. Translated: CASSLVGYGETQYF.

This chain links TRBV7-9 with TRBJ1-4; D remains unclear. The CDR3 sequence is 15 residues long. The V gene's germline CDR1 is SEHNR and CDR2 FQNEAQ (reference sequence). Trimming cost V 0 bases and J 5 bases, with 10 bases left between them. This CDR3 reads CASSLAKVPNEKLFF. CDR3 in DNA: TGTGCCAGCAGCTTAGCGAAGGTACCGAATGAAAAACTGTTTTTT.

The chain carries TRBV18 and TRBJ2-1; the match to TRBD1 covers 10 bases. Trimming cost V 5 bases and J 2 bases; bases outside gene matches: 3. This CDR3 has 15 amino acids. Germline loops: CDR1 KGHSH, CDR2 LQKENI. CDR3 DNA: TGTGCCAGCTCATCCGGGACAGGGGCCTACAATGAGCAGTTCTTC. Translated: CASSSGTGAYNEQFF. Drawing the rest from reference TRBV18 and TRBJ2-1, the complete variable domain is NAGVMQNPRHLVRRRGQEARLRCSPMKGHSHVYWYRQLPEEGLKFMVYLQKENIIDESGMPKERFSAEFPKEGPSILRIQQVVRGDSAAYFCASSSGTGAYNEQFFGPGTRLTVL.

The chain links TRBV27 to TRBJ1-4, with a possible D match to TRBD1 (5 bases). The germline gives CDR1 MNHEY, CDR2 SMNVEV (reference sequence). This CDR3 contains 16 residues. V was shortened by 6 bases and J by 0 bases, with 14 bases between the two germline ends. The CDR3 nucleotides read TGTGCCAGCAGCAAATGGCAGGGCGCAACTAATGAAAAACTGTTTTTT. Translated: CASSKWQGATNEKLFF.

The rearrangement uses TRBV11-1 and TRBJ2-7; weak D call: TRBD1 (6 bases). Trimming cost V 1 base and J 1 base, with 11 bases left between them. The V gene's germline CDR1 is SGHAT and CDR2 FQDESV (reference sequence). The CDR3 spans 15 residues. The CDR3 loop reads CASSLGPTGSYEQYF. The CDR3 DNA sequence: TGTGCCAGCAGCTTAGGGCCGACAGGATCCTACGAGCAGTACTTC.

The chain couples TRBV7-7 to TRBJ2-5, with TRBD2 matching over 10 bases. The CDR3 consists of 15 residues. The germline CDR1 and CDR2 sequences are SSHAT and FNYEAQ (reference sequence). Unmatched junction bases numbered 3, after V lost 3 bases and J lost 2 bases. DNA of the CDR3: TGTGCCAGCAGCTTCGGAGCGGGGGGGCAAGAGACCCAGTACTTC. It specifies CASSFGAGGQETQYF.

The sample holds one count of this clone. The CDR3 nucleotides are TGTGCCAGCAGTTACTCAGAGGGGAGCTATGGCTACACCTTC. Encoded protein: CASSYSEGSYGYTF. The chain recombines TRBV6-6 with TRBJ1-2, with D perhaps matching TRBD1 (5 bases). The V gene lost 0 bases and the J gene lost 4 bases, with 9 bases spanning the gap. Germline-derived CDR1 and CDR2 are MNHNY and SVGAGI (reference sequence). This CDR3 contains 14 residues.

The J gene is TRBJ2-1, the V gene TRBV6-2 or TRBV6-3; D possibly corresponds to TRBD2 (7 bases). CDR1 is MNHEY, CDR2 SVGEGT, per germline. V lost 3 bases and J 8 bases, leaving 17 bases between the germline ends. CDR3 length equals 15 residues. The CDR3 DNA reads as TGTGCCAGCAGTTATTCGTGGGGGGGCCTGGATGAGCAGTTCTTC. This encodes CASSYSWGGLDEQFF.

The chain is built from TRBV18 and TRBJ1-2; D unresolved. Germline V gene lookup returns CDR1 KGHSH and CDR2 LQKENI. The CDR3 contains 15 residues. V lost 6 bases and J lost 1, with 15 bases in between. The chain's CDR3 is CASSPSAGNNYGYTF. CDR3 nucleotide sequence: TGTGCCAGCTCCCCCTCGGCCGGGAATAACTATGGCTACACCTTC.

V is TRBV18 and J is TRBJ1-5; D is ambiguous. Germline loops: CDR1 KGHSH, CDR2 LQKENI. V was shortened by 3 bases and J by 2 bases, with 14 bases between the two germline ends. The CDR3 covers 16 residues. CDR3: CASSPGGRGRNQPQHF. In nucleotides, the CDR3 is TGTGCCAGCTCACCGGGAGGGAGAGGGCGCAATCAGCCCCAGCATTTT.

The rearrangement joins TRBV5-6 to TRBJ1-1; D ambiguous. The CDR3 length is 13 residues. V gave up 1 base and J gave up 3 bases, with 7 bases separating them. CDR1 is SGHDT and CDR2 is YYEEEE in the germline V gene. The DNA for the CDR3 is TGTGCCAGCAGCTTGTTAACAGACACTGAAGCTTTCTTT. It codes for CASSLLTDTEAFF. Full variable domain (missing parts from reference TRBV5-6 and TRBJ1-1): DAGVTQSPTHLIKTRGQQVTLRCSPKSGHDTVSWYQQALGQGPQFIFQYYEEEERQRGNFPDRFSGHQFPNYSSELNVNALLLGDSALYLCASSLLTDTEAFFGQGTRLTVV.

The chain links TRBV27 to TRBJ1-4; D ambiguous. Between the trimmed V and J ends, which lost 3 bases and 5 bases, there was a span of 4 bases. Germline lookup yields CDR1 MNHEY and CDR2 SMNVEV (reference sequence). The CDR3 is 12 residues long. The DNA for the CDR3 is TGTGCCAGCAGTTTCCTAAATGAAAAACTGTTTTTT. Translated: CASSFLNEKLFF.

J is TRBJ1-1 and V is TRBV10-1; TRBD1 is a possible D gene (6 bases). Germline V gives CDR1 WNHNN, CDR2 SYGVQD (reference sequence). V dropped 5 bases and J dropped 2 bases, with 12 bases sitting between them. This CDR3 is built from 14 residues. The CDR3 bases are TGCGCCAGCAGTCCAACAGGGACTAACACTGAAGCTTTCTTT. Translation: CASSPTGTNTEAFF.

The chain couples TRBV30 to TRBJ2-3; 9 bases are shared with TRBD2. Germline CDR1 and CDR2: GTSNPN and SVGIG (reference sequence). Trimming took 1 base from V and 1 from J; bases not matched to a gene: 15. CDR3 length: 19 residues. The CDR3 sequence is CAWSGSRPRTSGCTDTQYF. CDR3 DNA: TGTGCCTGGAGTGGTAGTCGCCCGCGAACTAGCGGGTGCACAGATACGCAGTATTTT.

The V and J genes are TRBV6-5 and TRBJ2-1; D is uncertain. V dropped 2 bases and J dropped 8 bases, with 13 bases sitting between them. The CDR3 is made up of 14 amino acids. The germline V gene encodes CDR1 MNHEY and CDR2 SVGAGI. CDR3 amino acids: CASSYGWANDEQFF. In DNA form, the CDR3 reads TGTGCCAGCAGTTACGGGTGGGCGAACGATGAGCAGTTCTTC.